These 14 T cell receptor beta chains were all obtained from the same sample, sequenced in a study of blood T cell repertoires in COVID-19 (dated by TCRdb to the early 2020s). Libraries came from the immunoSEQ multiplex PCR assay. Not all clones reach the TCRdb copy of this immuneACCESS table, which keeps in-frame sequences only. Checked studies attribute under half of the gap to unresolved V genes and leave the rest unexplained. The sample has 300,000 to 500,000 clones on record, around 89% of them singletons. The ten largest clonotypes hold 0.95% to 1% of the sample. The sequenced material came from PBMCs or T cells enriched from blood (not recorded which). The receptors derive from a woman in her 30s with acute COVID-19.

The chain recombines TRBV15 with TRBJ2-7; 9 bases are a match to TRBD1. The germline V gene encodes CDR1 LNHNV and CDR2 YYDKDF (reference sequence). The J segment lost 7 bases and the V segment lost 1 base, leaving 11 bases of the junction unmatched. This CDR3 contains 16 residues. The CDR3 DNA is TGTGCCACCAGCAGAGCTCGGACAGGGGTGGGACCTGAGCAGTACTTC. Residues: CATSRARTGVGPEQYF.

This clone was observed a single time. The rearrangement uses TRBV12-3 or TRBV12-4 and TRBJ1-2; no definite D call. With 5 bases removed from V and 5 bases from J, the gap between germline ends came to 12 bases. The CDR3 is made up of 13 amino acids. The CDR3 DNA reads TGTGCCAGCAGTCCCCTTGAGGGTTATGGCTACACCTTC. Protein sequence: CASSPLEGYGYTF.

This clone has only one observation. The CDR3 DNA follows: TGTGCCAGCAGTGACCCTCTTAGGGGGGGGGATACGCAGTATTTT. Translation: CASSDPLRGGDTQYF. This chain connects TRBV6-4 to TRBJ2-3; D possibly corresponds to TRBD2 (7 bases). The CDR3 has 15 amino acids. Germline loops: CDR1 MRHNA, CDR2 SNTAGT. V gave up 2 bases and J gave up 6 bases, with 15 bases separating them.

Of note for this clone: The identical CDR3 is also encoded by other nucleotide sequences in the sample. The chain uses TRBV5-1 and TRBJ1-2; a possible D gene is TRBD1 (5 bases). The CDR3 sequence is 13 residues long. The V and J ends lost 0 bases and 3 bases respectively, with 6 bases between them. CDR1 is SGHRS and CDR2 is YFSETQ in the germline V gene. CDR3 sequence reads: CASSLEGDYGYTF. The CDR3 DNA reads as TGCGCCAGCAGCTTGGAAGGGGACTATGGCTACACCTTC.

V usage is TRBV5-6 and J usage is TRBJ2-1, with D tentatively TRBD1 (6 bases). In germline, CDR1 is SGHDT, CDR2 YYEEEE. Trimming left V 0 bases short and J 11 bases short, with 12 bases between. The CDR3 is 13 residues long. The CDR3, as DNA: TGTGCCAGCAGCTTGGCCCTTGGACAGAAGCAGTTCTTC. This codes for CASSLALGQKQFF.

This sequence joins TRBV2 and TRBJ1-2; 7 bases map to TRBD1. Germline assignment: CDR1 SNHLY and CDR2 FYNNEI. This CDR3 is built from 15 residues. Trimming removed 5 bases from V and 7 bases from J; junction bases left unmatched: 13. Here the CDR3 DNA reads TGTGCCAGCAGTCCTTGGGGAGGACAGGAGGGTGGCTACACCTTC. Residues: CASSPWGGQEGGYTF.

The gene calls are TRBV30 and TRBJ2-7; 10 bases agree with TRBD1. Per the germline V gene, CDR1 is GTSNPN and CDR2 is SVGIG (reference sequence). V gave up 1 base and J gave up 5 bases; unmatched junction bases: 8. CDR3 length equals 15 residues. This CDR3 reads CAWSDPGQGRNEQYF. CDR3 DNA: TGTGCCTGGAGTGATCCGGGACAGGGGAGGAACGAGCAGTACTTC.

V usage is TRBV3-1 (or the pseudogene TRBV3-2) and J usage is TRBJ1-3; a weak D match, TRBD1 (5 bases). CDR3 size: 16 residues. Trimming took off 1 base at V and 5 bases at J, with 15 bases between the two ends. CDR1 LGHDT and CDR2 YNNKEL come from the germline V gene (reference sequence). The CDR3 here is CASSQGRQGYRNTIYF. Here the CDR3 DNA reads TGTGCCAGCAGCCAAGGCCGGCAGGGATACCGAAACACCATATATTTT.

This chain joins TRBV19 and TRBJ1-5; D ambiguous. The germline CDR1 and CDR2 sequences are LNHDA and SQIVND (reference sequence). V lost 1 base, J lost 4 bases, and 11 bases lay in between. This CDR3 comprises 15 residues. The CDR3 nucleotides are TGTGCCAGTAGTATAGTATACAGTCGGAATCAGCCCCAGCATTTT. Amino acids: CASSIVYSRNQPQHF.

This clone was seen a few times. The rearrangement joins TRBV2 to TRBJ1-1; possible D gene TRBD1, 6 bases. Germline CDR1 is SNHLY and CDR2 is FYNNEI. The CDR3 has 16 residues. V was cut by 5 bases and J by 1 base, with 17 bases left in between. CDR3 sequence reads: CASSRDTAGRNTEAFF. The DNA for the CDR3 is TGTGCCAGCAGTCGGGACACCGCAGGGAGGAACACTGAAGCTTTCTTT.

The V call is TRBV19, the J call TRBJ1-2; 8 nucleotides agree with TRBD1. The CDR3 has 15 residues. Germline values: CDR1 LNHDA, CDR2 SQIVND (reference sequence). After removal of 1 base from V and 3 bases from J, the junction contained 4 bases not matched to a gene. The CDR3 protein is CASSIGDRGYYGYTF. As DNA, the CDR3 is TGTGCCAGTAGTATAGGTGACAGGGGCTACTATGGCTACACCTTC.

The V gene is TRBV20-1, the J gene TRBJ2-7, with 9 bases that match TRBD1. Germline CDR1 DFQATT, CDR2 SNEGSKA (reference sequence). This CDR3 comprises 13 residues. CDR3 protein: CRASGGQGYEQYF. CDR3 coding DNA: TGCAGAGCCAGTGGGGGACAGGGATACGAGCAGTACTTC.

This chain uses TRBV12-5 with TRBJ1-1; D may be TRBD1 (6 bases). The CDR3 is 17 amino acids. The V gene lost 4 bases and the J gene lost 1 base, with 19 bases spanning the gap. Looked up from germline, CDR1 is LGHNT and CDR2 is FRNRAP. The CDR3 DNA sequence: TGTGCTAGTGGTTCCCGGACGACAGGCTACCAGAACACTGAAGCTTTCTTT. This codes for CASGSRTTGYQNTEAFF.

This sequence joins TRBV6-4 and TRBJ2-2, with 7 bases that match TRBD1. Germline loops: CDR1 MRHNA, CDR2 SNTAGT. V lost 6 bases to trimming and J lost 5 bases; unmatched junction nucleotides: 9. CDR3 length: 15 residues. The CDR3 DNA sequence: TGTGCCAGCAGCAGAGGGGGCGCTGCGACCGGGGAGCTGTTTTTT. Translating gives CASSRGGAATGELFF.